The rows below give T cell receptor beta chains drawn from one sample of a study of cytomegalovirus exposure and HLA in healthy donors. The data were produced by immunoSEQ multiplex PCR, yet TCRdb's version contains in-frame clones alone and is incomplete. The repertoire holds more than 25,000 clones, 55% to 75% seen once, with 4.4% in the top ten. Material for sequencing was PBMCs. Every receptor here comes from a woman aged 45-59 years in good health and CMV-seronegative. CDR3s include the opening cysteine and the closing phenylalanine or tryptophan. D genes are given only for firm matches. The size entry is marked missing in some rows and otherwise reads once, few, many or a size class.

j_call	clone_size	d_call	v_call	cdr3_nt	cdr3_aa
TRBJ2-1	NA	NA	TRBV5-4	TGTGCCAGCAGCTTAGGGGGGGTCTGGGATGAGCAGTTCTTC	CASSLGGVWDEQFF
TRBJ2-1	NA	TRBD2	TRBV7-9	TGTGCCAGCAGCCCCTTACAAAGCGGGAGATTCTACAATGAGCAGTTCTTC	CASSPLQSGRFYNEQFF
TRBJ2-7	NA	NA	TRBV5-4	TGTGCCAGCAGCTTGGCCGGGAGCTACGAGCAGTACTTC	CASSLAGSYEQYF
TRBJ1-1	NA	TRBD1	TRBV4-1	TGCGCCAGCAGCCACGTGGGACAGGGGTTCACTGAAGCTTTCTTT	CASSHVGQGFTEAFF
TRBJ2-3	NA	NA	TRBV4-1	TGCGCCAGCAGCCGACAATCTAGGACAGGCACAGATACGCAGTATTTT	CASSRQSRTGTDTQYF
TRBJ1-5	NA	NA	TRBV4-1	TGCGCCAGCAGCCAAGGCTCCCTTCGGGGCAATCAGCCCCAGCATTTT	CASSQGSLRGNQPQHF
TRBJ2-7	few	NA	TRBV11-2	TGTGCCAGCAGCTTAGATCTATACGAGCAGTACTTC	CASSLDLYEQYF
TRBJ1-2	NA	TRBD1	TRBV7-9	TGTGCCAGCGACAGGGGAGACTATGGCTACACCTTC	CASDRGDYGYTF
TRBJ2-1	NA	NA	TRBV25-1	TGTGCCAGCAGTGAGGCACTAGCCGGATCCAATGAGCAGTTCTTC	CASSEALAGSNEQFF
TRBJ2-5	NA	TRBD2	TRBV29-1	TGCAGCGTTGAAGGACTAGCGGGAATGATGGAGACCCAGTACTTC	CSVEGLAGMMETQYF
TRBJ1-1	NA	NA	TRBV28	TGTGCCAGCAGTCGACAGAACTGGAACACTGAAGCTTTCTTT	CASSRQNWNTEAFF
TRBJ2-5	NA	TRBD2	TRBV7-2	TGTGCCAGCAGCTTAGGCCCTAGAGCGGGGGAGCAAGAGACCCAGTACTTC	CASSLGPRAGEQETQYF
TRBJ2-4	NA	NA	TRBV5-6	TGTGCCAGCAGCCACAGGAGCACAGCCAAAAACATTCAGTACTTC	CASSHRSTAKNIQYF
TRBJ1-2	few	NA	TRBV7-9	TGTGCCAGCAGACCTAAGACACGTTTAGACTATGGCTACACCTTC	CASRPKTRLDYGYTF
TRBJ2-1	NA	TRBD1	TRBV4-2	TGTGCCAGCAGCCCTCAAGAGACAGGGGATTATGAGCAGTTCTTC	CASSPQETGDYEQFF
TRBJ1-5	few	NA	TRBV4-1	TGCGCCAGCAGCCAAGATTCCGGCAGGAGGGTCCATTTT	CASSQDSGRRVHF
TRBJ2-7	once	TRBD1	TRBV10-2	TGCGCCAGCATAGGTGGACAGGGGGCGCAGGGCGAGCAGTACTTC	CASIGGQGAQGEQYF
TRBJ1-2	NA	NA	TRBV29-1	TGCAGCGTTGGATCCGGCTATGGCTACACCTTC	CSVGSGYGYTF
TRBJ2-6	NA	NA	TRBV5-6	TGTGCCAGCAGCTTCCGTAGTCCCTCTGGGGCCAACGTCCTGACTTTC	CASSFRSPSGANVLTF
TRBJ2-7	few	TRBD1	TRBV6-1	TGTGCCAGCAGTGAAGGGGGACAGGGATACTACGAGCAGTACTTC	CASSEGGQGYYEQYF
TRBJ1-2	NA	TRBD1	TRBV19	TGTGCCAGTAGTACGGACAGGGGGCGGCGCGGCTACACCTTC	CASSTDRGRRGYTF
TRBJ2-7	NA	NA	TRBV5-6	TGTGCCAGCAGCTTACTGCACGAGCAGTACTTC	CASSLLHEQYF
TRBJ2-3	few	TRBD1	TRBV4-1	TGCGCCAGCAGCCAAGGGACAGGTTTAGATACGCAGTATTTT	CASSQGTGLDTQYF
TRBJ1-3	once	NA	TRBV7-7	TGTGCCAGCAGCTTACAGGGGTATGGAAACACCATATATTTT	CASSLQGYGNTIYF
TRBJ1-5	NA	TRBD1	TRBV6-1	TGTGCCAGCAGTCTAACAGGGGGCCTGGGTCAGCCCCAGCATTTT	CASSLTGGLGQPQHF
TRBJ2-2	NA	NA	TRBV12-5	TGTGCTAGTGGTGGGCCAGGAGGCACCGGGGAGCTGTTTTTT	CASGGPGGTGELFF
TRBJ1-6	NA	TRBD1	TRBV10-2	TGCGCCAGCAGAATGGGGCCGCAGGGGGATTCACCCCTCCACTTT	CASRMGPQGDSPLHF
TRBJ2-5	NA	TRBD2	TRBV6-5	TGTGCCAGCGCGATAGCGGGGGGGCCCCAGTACTTC	CASAIAGGPQYF
TRBJ2-5	NA	NA	TRBV9	TGTGCCAGCAGCGTAGTTGCAGGGGAACGACAGTACTTC	CASSVVAGERQYF
TRBJ1-1	NA	TRBD1	TRBV7-9	TGTGCCAGCAGCTTTGGGACAGCGAACACTGAAGCTTTCTTT	CASSFGTANTEAFF
TRBJ2-7	NA	TRBD2	TRBV13	TGTGCCAGCAGCTTACAGGGGACTAGTTGGGAGCAGTACTTC	CASSLQGTSWEQYF
TRBJ2-7	NA	NA	TRBV6-1	TGTGCCAGCAGTGAAGCGCTCGTTTTTATTTTGGGCAGCTCCTACGAGCAGTACTTC	CASSEALVFILGSSYEQYF
TRBJ1-3	NA	NA	TRBV7-9	TGTGCCAGCAGCAATAGGGACACAGAGTTGTATTTT	CASSNRDTELYF
TRBJ1-4	NA	NA	TRBV5-1	TGCGCCAGCTCCGGGGACACCATCCCTAATGAAAAACTGTTTTTT	CASSGDTIPNEKLFF
TRBJ2-7	few	NA	TRBV27	TGTGCCAGCAGTTTTGCAGCGGCCTACGAGCAGTACTTC	CASSFAAAYEQYF
TRBJ2-3	once	NA	TRBV14	TGTGCCAGCAGCCAAGCCGGGGTGACAGATACGCAGTATTTT	CASSQAGVTDTQYF
TRBJ1-4	NA	NA	TRBV5-4	TGTGCCAGCAGCTTGCGAGGGATTAACGAAAAACTGTTTTTT	CASSLRGINEKLFF
TRBJ1-1	NA	NA	TRBV19	TGTGCCAGTAACTTCGGAGGAGGGACTGAAGCTTTCTTT	CASNFGGGTEAFF
TRBJ2-7	NA	NA	TRBV29-1	TGCAGCGTAAACCAGGGTACCACCTACGAGCAGTACTTC	CSVNQGTTYEQYF
TRBJ1-2	NA	NA	TRBV2	TGTGCCAGCAGTGCGCAGGAACGCTATGGCTACACCTTC	CASSAQERYGYTF
TRBJ2-3	NA	TRBD1	TRBV10-3	TGTGCCATCAGTAGACAGGGGGCATCTGATACGCAGTATTTT	CAISRQGASDTQYF
TRBJ1-1	NA	NA	TRBV2	TGTGCCAGCGGATGGGAGGCTGAAGCTTTCTTT	CASGWEAEAFF
TRBJ1-1	NA	NA	TRBV11-1	TGTGCCAGCAGCTTAGCCTCAGTTGCCACTGAAGCTTTCTTT	CASSLASVATEAFF
TRBJ2-3	NA	NA	TRBV29-1	TGCAGCGCTAGCACAGATACGCAGTATTTT	CSASTDTQYF
TRBJ1-5	NA	NA	TRBV2	TGTGCCAGCAGTGTAGTCGGGGTTGATCAGCCCCAGCATTTT	CASSVVGVDQPQHF
TRBJ2-7	NA	NA	TRBV7-9	TGTGCCAGCAGGGGACTCGGGTACGAGCAGTACTTC	CASRGLGYEQYF
TRBJ2-7	few	TRBD2	TRBV5-6	TGTGCCAGCAGCTTGGGACTAGCCCCTTCGCCGTACTTC	CASSLGLAPSPYF
TRBJ2-3	NA	NA	TRBV27	TGTGCCAGCAGCCGTAGCACAGATACGCAGTATTTT	CASSRSTDTQYF
TRBJ1-2	NA	NA	TRBV7-9	TGTGCCAGCAGCTTAGCGGGGCGCTATGGCTACACCTTC	CASSLAGRYGYTF
TRBJ2-7	NA	NA	TRBV5-1	TGCGCCAGCAGCCCGGCCTTCCGGGACGAGCAGTACTTC	CASSPAFRDEQYF
TRBJ2-1	NA	TRBD1	TRBV6-5	TGTGCCAGCAGGAGGGGACAGGGATCTTGGGAGCAGTTCTTC	CASRRGQGSWEQFF
TRBJ2-2	NA	TRBD1	TRBV29-1	TGCAGCGTTGAAGATCGGGACAGCCCCGGGGAGCTGTTTTTT	CSVEDRDSPGELFF
TRBJ2-7	NA	NA	TRBV18	TGTGCCAGCTCACCACGTGGCAGGTCCTCGTTTGGCGAGCAGTACTTC	CASSPRGRSSFGEQYF
TRBJ1-2	NA	TRBD1	TRBV6-5	TGTGCCAGCAGTTACTCCGACAGGGCGAATGGCTACACCTTC	CASSYSDRANGYTF
TRBJ2-5	few	NA	TRBV29-1	TGCAGCGTTGAGGCCAAAACGGAGACCCAGTACTTC	CSVEAKTETQYF
TRBJ1-2	few	TRBD1	TRBV5-6	TGTGCCAGCAGCACAGGGGGTATAGGTGGCTACACCTTC	CASSTGGIGGYTF